This entry concerns a single TCR beta chain. What it recognizes is unknown. Primers used in a second PCR of roughly 6 to 12 cycles were a sample-barcoded 5' primer and a J-beta primer mix. In TCRdb, the 5' RACE reads were re-called with MiXCR into one record per CDR3 protein. Seen here are hundreds of thousands of distinct CDR3 sequences, approximately 52% observed once, and the top ten hold 13%. The ends were cut back, 2 bases at V and 10 bases at J, with 21 bases in the middle. Germline V gene lookup returns CDR1 LGHDT and CDR2 YNNKEL (reference sequence). The CDR3 runs 16 residues. This record comes from a study of blood T cells in healthy people across ages. The study's findings and limits: Roughly linear declines in TCR beta diversity per million T cells occurred with age.

The chain employs TRBV3-1 and TRBJ2-1, with D possibly being TRBD2 (6 bases). This clonotype originated in a woman of 80 years or more in good health. Sequencing input: blood. CDR3 DNA sequence: TGTGCCAGCAGCCAAAGTGGGCGGGGCTCCTACTACGAGCAGTTCTTC. This encodes CASSQSGRGSYYEQFF.